These T cell receptor beta chains were read from a single sample in a study of T cell repertoires in cytomegalovirus infection. For these TCRs, the target antigens are not known. From the reads, TCRdb called clonotypes with MiXCR, one entry per CDR3 protein. Among roughly 280,000 distinct CDR3 sequences listed, roughly a fifth were seen once. The sample here was cultured PBMCs, taken from culture after CMV antigen stimulation. These receptors were obtained from a human donor in good health (CMV status not recorded). Some clones in this sample may be carry-over from other donors' samples. Each CDR3 is given with its conserved first and last residue. Each record gives: clone size, V gene, D gene, J gene, CDR3 DNA, CDR3 protein. The D gene is left open where the match is weak. Size is stated for part of the rows, as once, few or many counts, or as a class when the clone is expanded.

>-|TRBV10-3|-|TRBJ2-1
TGTGCCACCAGGACTGCCCCGGATGAGCAGTTCTTC
CATRTAPDEQFF
>many|TRBV12-3/TRBV12-4|-|TRBJ2-6
TGTGCCAGCAGTTTCAGGGTTCCTGGGGCCAACGTCCTGACTTTC
CASSFRVPGANVLTF
>-|TRBV10-3|TRBD1|TRBJ2-3
TGTGCCATCAGTGAGTCCACAGGGGCCAACACAGATACGCAGTATTTT
CAISESTGANTDTQYF
>few|TRBV7-9|TRBD2|TRBJ2-1
TGTGCCAGCTACGACACAAGCGGGAGGAATGAGCAGTTCTTC
CASYDTSGRNEQFF
>-|TRBV7-2|-|TRBJ2-4
TGTGCCAGCACCCCAGCGAGGGCTAGCAGAAACATTCAGTACTTC
CASTPARASRNIQYF
>many|TRBV7-2|TRBD2|TRBJ2-3
TGTGCCAGCAGCTTAGCTAATGAAGCGGGAGGGCCAAGTTGGGAAACAGATACGCAGTATTTT
CASSLANEAGGPSWETDTQYF
>few|TRBV7-6|-|TRBJ2-7
TGTGCCAGCAGCCTTGAGGGGACCTACGAGCAGTACTTC
CASSLEGTYEQYF
>-|TRBV6-2/TRBV6-3|-|TRBJ1-1
TGTGCCAGCGGACAAGCGACTGAAGCTTTCTTT
CASGQATEAFF
>many|TRBV7-2|-|TRBJ2-1
TGTGCCAGCAGCTTGGAGCGTCTGGGCGACAATGAGCAGTTCTTC
CASSLERLGDNEQFF
>-|TRBV7-2|-|TRBJ2-4
TGTGCCAGCAGCTTAAGGGACGGAGGAAACATTCAGTACTTC
CASSLRDGGNIQYF
>many|TRBV15|-|TRBJ1-5
TGTGCCACCAGCAGAGATCTCGGGGGAAAGCATCAGCCCCAGCATTTT
CATSRDLGGKHQPQHF
>-|TRBV6-2/TRBV6-3|-|TRBJ2-7
TGTGCCAGCGGGGGCAGGCGCCGAGAGGGTCACGAGCAGTACTTC
CASGGRRREGHEQYF
>-|TRBV30|-|TRBJ2-1
TGTGCCTGGAGAGCTAGCCACAATGAGCAGTTCTTC
CAWRASHNEQFF
>-|TRBV5-1|-|TRBJ2-7
TGCGCCAGCAGCACAACGGGGCCGGACTACGAGCAGTACTTC
CASSTTGPDYEQYF
>few|TRBV11-2|TRBD2|TRBJ2-1
TGTGCCAGCAGCCCACAGGGGGTGCTAGCGGGAGGGCCCTACAATGAGCAGTTCTTC
CASSPQGVLAGGPYNEQFF
>many|TRBV7-8|TRBD2|TRBJ2-1
TGTGCCAGCAGCTTCCAACCTCCCGGGACTAGTTATGCCCACGAGCAGTTCTTC
CASSFQPPGTSYAHEQFF
>few|TRBV6-5|TRBD2|TRBJ2-3
TGTGCCAGCAGTTACGCTAGCGGGAGGGCCCAAGATACGCAGTATTTT
CASSYASGRAQDTQYF
>few|TRBV7-9|-|TRBJ1-4
TGTGCCAGCAGTTACAGATCGGAAAAACTGTTTTTT
CASSYRSEKLFF
>many|TRBV6-2/TRBV6-3|-|TRBJ2-3
TGTGCCAGCACGCTTGACAGGCTCTTCACAGATACGCAGTATTTT
CASTLDRLFTDTQYF
>few|TRBV5-6|-|TRBJ2-4
TGTGCCAGCAGCTTGGACCCTGTGGGGAACATTCAGTACTTC
CASSLDPVGNIQYF
>few|TRBV5-5|-|TRBJ2-5
TGTGCCAGCAGCTCTGAGAACCAAGAGACCCAGTACTTC
CASSSENQETQYF
>few|TRBV7-2|TRBD1|TRBJ1-2
TGTGCCAGCAGCTTCCAGGGGGGCATGGCTGGCTACACCTTC
CASSFQGGMAGYTF
>-|TRBV4-1|TRBD1|TRBJ2-6
TGCGCCAGCAGCCAAGATCTTACAGCGGGACAGGGCTCAGGGGCCAACGTCCTGACTTTC
CASSQDLTAGQGSGANVLTF